The next 7 T cell receptor beta chains were all read from a single sample in a study of CD8+CD57+ T cells in acquired aplastic anemia. Patients picked for sequencing had shown CD8+CD57+ cell expansion detected by flow cytometry. According to the study, genomic DNA was the template for TCR beta VDJ and CDR3 profiling. TCRdb re-called the reads through MiXCR, storing one row per CDR3 protein. The table records around 430,000 distinct CDR3 sequences, around 30% of them present only once. Material: sorted CD4+, CD8+, or CD8+CD57+ T cells (not recorded which) from PBMCs. The receptors here all came from a human donor with aplastic anemia.

The V and J genes are TRBV6-2 or TRBV6-3 and TRBJ2-2; D unclear. V lost 8 bases and J 6 bases, leaving 10 bases between the germline ends. The CDR3 contains 12 residues. Per the germline V gene, CDR1 is MNHEY and CDR2 is SVGEGT. In DNA, the CDR3 is TGTGCCAGCTGGTCCGGCCCCGGGGAGCTGTTTTTT. Translating gives CASWSGPGELFF.

This clonotype appeared a few times. The chain recombines TRBV11-2 with TRBJ2-3; D is unresolved. Germline V CDR1 and CDR2: SGHAT, FQNNGV. Trimming took 5 bases from V and 0 from J, leaving 12 bases between them. The CDR3 consists of 15 residues. The CDR3 region has the DNA TGTGCCAGCAGCCCGACACCAACAAGCACAGATACGCAGTATTTT. Translated: CASSPTPTSTDTQYF.

In its sample, this clonotype was seen a few times. Possible read error: a much larger clone is one base away. This likely comes from a read error, as the CDR3 has no conserved phenylalanine or tryptophan at its end. CDR3 sequence: CASSQGLANSPLHL. In nucleotides, the CDR3 is TGTGCCAGTTCACAGGGTTTAGCGAATTCACCCCTCCACCTT. The V and J genes are TRBV14 and TRBJ1-6; D perhaps matches TRBD1 (6 bases). The CDR3 runs to 14 residues. V was cut by 9 bases and J by 7 bases, with 16 bases left in between. Germline loops: CDR1 SGHDN, CDR2 FVKESK.

This clonotype was observed at least ten times. The rearrangement links TRBV20-1 to TRBJ2-7; the match to TRBD1 covers 10 bases. This CDR3 has 15 residues. V lost 3 bases to trimming and J lost 3 bases; unmatched junction nucleotides: 8. The germline V gene encodes CDR1 DFQATT and CDR2 SNEGSKA (reference sequence). The CDR3 is CSASSGQGGIYEQYF. CDR3 coding DNA: TGCAGTGCTAGTTCTGGACAGGGGGGAATCTACGAGCAGTACTTC.

This sequence joins TRBV20-1 and TRBJ1-2; D may be TRBD1 (5 bases). This CDR3 comprises 14 residues. Germline V gene data show CDR1 as DFQATT and CDR2 as SNEGSKA (reference sequence). The V gene lost 0 bases and the J gene lost 5 bases, with 13 bases spanning the gap. The CDR3 DNA reads as TGCAGTGCTAGAGATCGGCAGGGTGCGTATGGCTACACCTTC. This encodes CSARDRQGAYGYTF.

The chain has TRBV9 and TRBJ2-7; 12 bases agree with TRBD2. In germline, CDR1 is SGDLS, CDR2 YYNGEE. The CDR3 contains 16 residues. V shed 4 bases, J shed 4 bases, and the junction held 9 bases outside the gene matches. CDR3 in amino acids: CASSQLTSGRAYEQYF. For the CDR3, the DNA is TGTGCCAGCAGCCAATTGACTAGCGGGAGAGCATACGAGCAGTACTTC.

This clonotype was recorded once. This chain links TRBV12-3 or TRBV12-4 with TRBJ2-7; 9 bases fit TRBD2. V shed 1 base, J shed 6 bases, and the junction held 13 bases outside the gene matches. The CDR3 has 17 amino acids. CDR3 DNA: TGTGCCAGCAGTTTAGAAAGATTAGCGGGAGTGTGGGGCGAGCAGTACTTC. It translates to CASSLERLAGVWGEQYF.